In this sample, the clone carrying this T cell receptor beta chain turned up a few times. No antigen is known for it. Per the germline V gene, CDR1 is SGHRS and CDR2 is YFSETQ. The CDR3 extends over 15 amino acids. V was shortened by 2 bases and J by 2 bases, with 11 bases between the two germline ends. Use of 60 Vbeta and 13 Jbeta primers characterized the PCR. The data were produced by immunoSEQ multiplex PCR, yet TCRdb's version contains in-frame clones alone and is incomplete. The data hold 100,000 to 120,000 clones, with around 83% observed a single time. These data come from a study of cytomegalovirus exposure and HLA in healthy donors. Study-wide results and limits: Further analysis was carried out later, and it showed several of the most significant clusters appearing linked to common viral pathogens.

While unrecorded immune exposures were likely, the donors were nominally healthy when sampled. This receptor was taken from a woman in her fifties or sixties in good health and CMV-seropositive. The chain uses TRBV5-1 and TRBJ1-5; perhaps TRBD1 as D (5 bases). Sequencing was carried out using PBMCs. The CDR3 spells CASSLDGAGNQPQHF. CDR3 in DNA: TGCGCCAGCAGCTTAGATGGGGCTGGCAATCAGCCCCAGCATTTT.